A single sample gave rise to the 20 T cell receptor beta chains below, sequenced in a study of shared clonotypes between healthy human individuals. The assay was immunoSEQ multiplex PCR, and TCRdb's table has in-frame clones only and misses some. The top ten hold around 0.37% of the sample, which has about 2.4 million clones, approximately 94% seen once. Material for sequencing was naive CD4+ T cells from PBMCs. Subset meaning: CD45RA+ positively selected. Source of these receptors: a man aged 18 to 30 in good health. Some clones in this sample may be carry-over from other donors' samples.

V gene TRBV6-5 combines with J gene TRBJ2-2; 9 bases are shared with TRBD2. Looked up from germline, CDR1 is MNHEY and CDR2 is SVGAGI. This CDR3 is built from 16 residues. J gave up 1 base and V 2 bases, and 2 bases lay outside the gene matches. The CDR3, as DNA: TGTGCCAGCAGTTACGGACTAGCGTTGAACACCGGGGAGCTGTTTTTT. Translation: CASSYGLALNTGELFF.

This clone was seen only once. Other DNA sequences in the sample encode the same CDR3. V is TRBV18 and J is TRBJ2-2, with D maybe TRBD2 (5 bases). The CDR3 is 16 residues long. Germline CDR1 and CDR2: KGHSH and LQKENI. Trimming removed 0 bases at V and 3 bases at J, with 11 bases between. The CDR3 protein is CASSPPGLADTGELFF. The DNA for the CDR3 is TGTGCCAGCTCACCACCGGGTCTAGCCGACACCGGGGAGCTGTTTTTT.

J is TRBJ2-5 and V is TRBV7-9, with a tentative D call TRBD1 (6 bases). The closer fit of TRBJ2-7 to the DNA end suggests the J call may be wrong. Germline V gene data show CDR1 as SEHNR and CDR2 as FQNEAQ (reference sequence). The length of the CDR3 is 14 residues. CDR3 sequence reads: CASRPTGPSYEQYF. The CDR3 DNA sequence: TGTGCCAGCAGACCCACAGGGCCGAGCTACGAGCAGTACTTC.

This clone was counted once. Here the CDR3 DNA reads TGTGCCAGCAGCTTAGAGGGCGGGAGAGGCAATGAGCAGTTCTTC. Protein: CASSLEGGRGNEQFF. This chain connects TRBV7-2 to TRBJ2-1, with 7 bases that match TRBD2. V was clipped by 1 base and J by 6 bases; unmatched bases: 6. CDR3 size: 15 residues. Germline loops: CDR1 SGHTA, CDR2 FQGNSA.

V is TRBV15 and J is TRBJ1-6; the D is unclear. Germline V gene lookup returns CDR1 LNHNV and CDR2 YYDKDF (reference sequence). This CDR3 region has 16 residues. Between the trimmed V and J ends, which lost 2 bases and 8 bases, there was a span of 16 bases. The CDR3 reads CATSRNGEKSDSPLHF. The CDR3 nucleotides read TGTGCCACCAGCAGAAACGGGGAGAAGTCCGATTCACCCCTCCACTTT.

The chain uses TRBV2 and TRBJ1-6, with D perhaps matching TRBD1 (6 bases). The CDR3 loop spans 14 amino acids. V shed 2 bases and J shed 11 bases, with 13 bases lying between them. Per germline, CDR1 SNHLY and CDR2 FYNNEI. The CDR3 is CASSERWAGAPLHF. The CDR3 region has the DNA TGTGCCAGCAGTGAACGATGGGCAGGGGCACCCCTCCACTTT.

This clone was seen more than once but under ten times. The genes are TRBV30 and TRBJ1-1, with D uncertain. The CDR3 runs to 14 residues. Trimming shortened V by 1 base and J by 0 bases, and 9 bases separated the two germline ends. CDR1 and CDR2 from the germline V gene are GTSNPN and SVGIG (reference sequence). CDR3 sequence: CAWSAVSVNTEAFF. The CDR3 DNA is TGTGCCTGGAGTGCCGTCTCAGTGAACACTGAAGCTTTCTTT.

CDR3 in DNA: TGTGCCAGCAGCTTAGGCCCCGGACAGGGCAATCAGCCCCAGCATTTT. This translates into CASSLGPGQGNQPQHF. This chain uses TRBV7-9 with TRBJ1-5; 7 nucleotides line up with TRBD1. Trimming at V came to 1 base and at J to 2 bases, leaving 5 bases not matched to a gene. CDR3 length equals 16 residues. The germline V gene encodes CDR1 SEHNR and CDR2 FQNEAQ (reference sequence).

This clone was found once. The chain combines TRBV9 with TRBJ2-5; tentatively, D is TRBD2 (6 bases). The CDR3 has 16 residues. CDR1 is SGDLS and CDR2 is YYNGEE in the germline V gene. V lost 4 bases to trimming and J lost 0 bases, with 16 bases between them. This chain's CDR3 is CASSTQAGGYQETQYF. The CDR3 bases are TGTGCCAGCAGCACCCAAGCGGGCGGGTACCAAGAGACCCAGTACTTC. Full variable domain (outside the CDR3, taken from reference TRBV9 and TRBJ2-5): DSGVTQTPKHLITATGQRVTLRCSPRSGDLSVYWYQQSLDQGLQFLIQYYNGEERAKGNILERFSAQQFPDLHSELNLSSLELGDSALYFCASSTQAGGYQETQYFGPGTRLLVL.

This CDR3 reads CASRPDRGGETQYF. The CDR3 coding sequence is TGTGCCAGCAGGCCCGACAGGGGGGGTGAGACCCAGTACTTC. V usage is TRBV7-2 and J usage is TRBJ2-5; the match to TRBD1 covers 9 bases. Germline values: CDR1 SGHTA, CDR2 FQGNSA. Trimming took 6 bases from V and 5 from J; bases not matched to a gene: 7. This CDR3 region has 14 residues.

V is TRBV7-3 and J is TRBJ1-1; TRBD1 aligns across 9 bases. Looked up from germline, CDR1 is SGHTA and CDR2 is FQGTGA. The trim removed 5 bases at V and 4 bases at J, leaving 8 bases unmatched. The CDR3 extends over 15 amino acids. CDR3 amino acids: CASSTIQGARTEAFF. The CDR3 DNA sequence: TGTGCCAGCAGCACAATACAGGGGGCGCGCACTGAAGCTTTCTTT.

The CDR3 region has the DNA TGTGCCAGCAGCGTAAGGGCAACTAGCGGGACCCGAGGCCGTGAGCAGTTCTTC. Protein sequence: CASSVRATSGTRGREQFF. The chain carries TRBV7-3 and TRBJ2-1; TRBD2 matches 10 bases. The CDR3 totals 18 residues. V dropped 5 bases and J dropped 9; count of bases not matched to a gene: 19. Germline V gene data show CDR1 as SGHTA and CDR2 as FQGTGA.

In regard to this clone: Within the sample, other DNA sequences also encode this same CDR3. The J gene is TRBJ2-7, the V gene TRBV28; maybe TRBD2 (6 bases). Trimming took 2 bases from V and 5 from J, leaving 13 bases between them. The germline gives CDR1 MDHEN, CDR2 SYDVKM. The CDR3 is 14 amino acids. The CDR3 sequence: CASSLGGSVDEQYF. The CDR3, as DNA: TGTGCCAGCAGTTTAGGGGGGAGCGTAGACGAGCAGTACTTC. Using reference TRBV28 and TRBJ2-7 for the parts outside the CDR3, the full variable domain is DVKVTQSSRYLVKRTGEKVFLECVQDMDHENMFWYRQDPGLGLRLIYFSYDVKMKEKGDIPEGYSVSREKKERFSLILESASTNQTSMYLCASSLGGSVDEQYFGPGTRLTVT.

Of note for this clone: The same CDR3 also results from other DNA sequences found in this sample. V gene TRBV15 combines with J gene TRBJ2-1; D possibly corresponds to TRBD2 (6 bases). This CDR3 spans 14 amino acids. Germline CDR1 LNHNV, CDR2 YYDKDF (reference sequence). V was cut by 1 base and J by 4 bases, with 8 bases left in between. This chain's CDR3 is CATSRGDSYNEQFF. The CDR3 region has the DNA TGTGCCACCAGCAGAGGGGACTCTTACAATGAGCAGTTCTTC.

The V and J genes are TRBV18 and TRBJ2-3; D could derive from TRBD1 or TRBD2 (6 bases each). Between the trimmed V and J ends, which lost 4 bases and 2 bases, there was a span of 16 bases. The CDR3 is 16 amino acids. The germline V gene has CDR1 KGHSH and CDR2 LQKENI. The CDR3 loop is CASSLQPQGLTDTQYF. The CDR3 region has the DNA TGTGCCAGCTCACTTCAACCACAGGGACTCACAGATACGCAGTATTTT.

The rearrangement links TRBV4-2 to TRBJ2-5; weak D call: TRBD1 (6 bases). The germline V gene encodes CDR1 LGHNA and CDR2 YNFKEQ. V was cut by 0 bases and J by 8 bases, with 16 bases left in between. The CDR3 runs 15 residues. CDR3 protein: CASSQEAQGQITQYF. The CDR3 DNA reads as TGTGCCAGCAGCCAAGAGGCCCAGGGGCAGATCACCCAGTACTTC.

This sequence joins TRBV4-1 and TRBJ2-7; maybe TRBD1 (5 bases). The ends were cut back, 4 bases at V and 11 bases at J, with 18 bases in the middle. The CDR3 loop spans 13 amino acids. CDR1 MGHRA and CDR2 YSYEKL come from the germline V gene. The CDR3 region is CASSRAIGQREYF. The CDR3, as DNA: TGCGCCAGCAGCCGAGCCATCGGACAAAGAGAGTACTTC.

This chain links TRBV10-1 with TRBJ1-5; no reliable D call. V lost 1 base and J lost 5, with 15 bases in between. Germline loops: CDR1 WNHNN, CDR2 SYGVQD (reference sequence). This CDR3 spans 16 amino acids. The CDR3 is CASSEFLQSGDQPQHF. As DNA, the CDR3 is TGCGCCAGCAGTGAGTTTTTACAGAGCGGGGATCAGCCCCAGCATTTT.

For this clone: In the same sample, other DNA sequences code for this CDR3. V is TRBV19 and J is TRBJ1-3; no clear D. The V end lost 4 bases, the J end lost 0 bases, and 7 bases lay between the germline ends. The germline CDR1 and CDR2 sequences are LNHDA and SQIVND (reference sequence). The CDR3 is made up of 14 amino acids. The CDR3 loop is CASSNTISGNTIYF. For the CDR3, the DNA is TGTGCCAGTAGTAATACCATCTCTGGAAACACCATATATTTT.

This chain connects TRBV30 to TRBJ2-7; the D gene is possibly TRBD1 (6 bases). Germline assignment: CDR1 GTSNPN and CDR2 SVGIG (reference sequence). V lost 5 bases to trimming and J lost 7 bases, with 15 bases between them. The CDR3 runs to 12 residues. In DNA form, the CDR3 reads TGTGCCTGGGGGGACACCTTTGGGGAGCAGTACTTC. It yields the protein CAWGDTFGEQYF.